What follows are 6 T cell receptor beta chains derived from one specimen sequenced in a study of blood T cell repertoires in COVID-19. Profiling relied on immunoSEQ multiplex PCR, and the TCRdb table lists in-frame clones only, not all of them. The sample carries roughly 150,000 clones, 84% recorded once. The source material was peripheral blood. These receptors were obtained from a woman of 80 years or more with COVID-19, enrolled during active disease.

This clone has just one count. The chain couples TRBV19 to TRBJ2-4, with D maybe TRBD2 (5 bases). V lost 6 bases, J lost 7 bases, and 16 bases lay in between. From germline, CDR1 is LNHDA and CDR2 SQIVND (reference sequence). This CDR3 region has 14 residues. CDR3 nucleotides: TGTGCCAGTAGCCAGTCCTGGAGGAATAACATTCAGTACTTC. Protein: CASSQSWRNNIQYF.

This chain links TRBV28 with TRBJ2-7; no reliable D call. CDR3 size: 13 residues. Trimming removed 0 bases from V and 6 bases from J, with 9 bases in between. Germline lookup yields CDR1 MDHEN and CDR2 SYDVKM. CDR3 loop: CASSLWARREQYF. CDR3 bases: TGTGCCAGCAGTTTATGGGCCCGCCGCGAGCAGTACTTC.

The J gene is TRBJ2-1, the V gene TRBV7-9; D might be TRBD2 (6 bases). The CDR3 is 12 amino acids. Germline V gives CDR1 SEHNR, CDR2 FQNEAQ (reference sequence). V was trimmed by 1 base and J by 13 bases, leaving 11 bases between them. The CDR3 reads CASSLGGAGQFF. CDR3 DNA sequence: TGTGCCAGCAGCTTAGGCGGGGCCGGACAGTTCTTC.

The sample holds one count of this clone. The CDR3 protein is CAISALFQAVQNYGYTF. The CDR3 nucleotides read TGTGCCATCAGTGCTCTTTTTCAGGCTGTACAGAACTATGGCTACACCTTC. V gene TRBV10-3 combines with J gene TRBJ1-2; D is ambiguous. The V gene lost 4 bases and the J gene lost 2 bases, with 20 bases spanning the gap. Germline V gene data show CDR1 as ENHRY and CDR2 as SYGVKD. The CDR3 extends over 17 amino acids.

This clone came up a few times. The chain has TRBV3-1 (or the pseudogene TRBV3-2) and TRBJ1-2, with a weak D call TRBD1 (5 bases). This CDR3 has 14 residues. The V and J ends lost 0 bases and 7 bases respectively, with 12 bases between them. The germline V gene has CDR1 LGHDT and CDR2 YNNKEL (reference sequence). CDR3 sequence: CASSQEAGPSGYTF. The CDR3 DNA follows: TGTGCCAGCAGCCAAGAGGCGGGACCAAGTGGCTACACCTTC.

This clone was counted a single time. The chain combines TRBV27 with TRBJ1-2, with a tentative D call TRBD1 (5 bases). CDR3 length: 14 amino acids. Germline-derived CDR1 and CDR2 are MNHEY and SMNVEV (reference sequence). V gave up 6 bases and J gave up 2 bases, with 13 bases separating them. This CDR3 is CASRYSGGNYGYTF. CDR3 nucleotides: TGTGCCAGCAGATACAGCGGGGGGAACTATGGCTACACCTTC.